This T cell receptor beta chain was identified during a study of blood T cell repertoires in COVID-19. The length of the CDR3 is 13 residues. Germline V CDR1 and CDR2: SNHLY, FYNNEI. J gave up 9 bases and V 6 bases, and 7 bases lay outside the gene matches. Authors' analysis steps: Using reference gene primer amplification, nucleated cell counts were estimated. The protocol was immunoSEQ multiplex PCR, while the TCRdb copy is restricted to in-frame clones and leaves out a portion. That table gives V, J and clone size, and the DNA gave D and trimming. The repertoire holds approximately 280,000 clones, with roughly nine tenths as singletons. Individuals drawn from some 25 US areas were about 18 to 90 years old. Cohort 3 recovered donors had two negative PCRs, clearance, or symptom resolution.

The J gene is TRBJ2-1, the V gene TRBV2; TRBD1 aligns across 8 bases. The sample taken for sequencing was PBMCs or T cells enriched from blood (not recorded which). This TCR was sampled from a woman between 40 and 50 years old who had recovered from COVID-19. The CDR3 spells CASRLQQGGEQFF. CDR3 in DNA: TGTGCCAGCAGGCTACAACAGGGGGGTGAGCAGTTCTTC.